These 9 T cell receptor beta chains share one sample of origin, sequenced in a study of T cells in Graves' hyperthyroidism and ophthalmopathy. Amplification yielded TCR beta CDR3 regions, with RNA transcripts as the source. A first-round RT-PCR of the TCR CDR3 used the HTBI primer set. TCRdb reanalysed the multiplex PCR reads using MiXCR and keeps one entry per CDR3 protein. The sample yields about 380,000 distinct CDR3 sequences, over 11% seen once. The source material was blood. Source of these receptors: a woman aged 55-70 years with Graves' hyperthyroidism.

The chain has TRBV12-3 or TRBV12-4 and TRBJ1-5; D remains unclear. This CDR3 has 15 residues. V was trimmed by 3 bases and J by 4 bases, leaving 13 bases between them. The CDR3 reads CASSFGLLKNQPQHF. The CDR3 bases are TGTGCCAGCAGTTTTGGGCTGTTAAAGAATCAGCCCCAGCATTTT.

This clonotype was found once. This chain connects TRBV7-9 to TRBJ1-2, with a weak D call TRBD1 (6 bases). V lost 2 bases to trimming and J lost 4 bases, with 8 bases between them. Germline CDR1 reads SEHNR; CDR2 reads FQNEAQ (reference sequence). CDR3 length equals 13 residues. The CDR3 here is CASSLQDSYGYTF. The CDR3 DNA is TGTGCCAGCAGCTTACAGGACAGCTATGGCTACACCTTC.

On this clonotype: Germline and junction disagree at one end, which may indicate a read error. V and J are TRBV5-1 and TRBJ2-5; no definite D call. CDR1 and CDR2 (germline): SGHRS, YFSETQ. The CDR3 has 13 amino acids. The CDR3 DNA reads TGTGCCAGCAGCTTACAAGTAAAAGAGACCCAGTACTTC. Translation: CASSLQVKETQYF.

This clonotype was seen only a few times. CDR3 nucleotides: TGTGCCAGCAGCATGGCGGGAGGGGGACTACAGCAGTACTTC. Translation gives CASSMAGGGLQQYF. The chain combines TRBV14 with TRBJ2-7; 9 bases match TRBD2. V shed 5 bases and J 8 bases; nucleotides not matched to a gene: 10. The CDR3 consists of 14 residues. Germline V gene data show CDR1 as SGHDN and CDR2 as FVKESK. Looking up the rest from reference TRBV14 and TRBJ2-7 gives the full variable domain: EAGVTQFPSHSVIEKGQTVTLRCDPISGHDNLYWYRRVMGKEIKFLLHFVKESKQDESGMPNNRFLAERTGGTYSTLKVQPAELEDSGVYFCASSMAGGGLQQYFGPGTRLTVT.

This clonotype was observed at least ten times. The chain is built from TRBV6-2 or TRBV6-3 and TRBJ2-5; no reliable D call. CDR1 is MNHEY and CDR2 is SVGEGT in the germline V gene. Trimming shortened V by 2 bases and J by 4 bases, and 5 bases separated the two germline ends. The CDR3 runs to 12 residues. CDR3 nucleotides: TGTGCCAGCAGTTACCCAGCAGAGACCCAGTACTTC. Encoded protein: CASSYPAETQYF.

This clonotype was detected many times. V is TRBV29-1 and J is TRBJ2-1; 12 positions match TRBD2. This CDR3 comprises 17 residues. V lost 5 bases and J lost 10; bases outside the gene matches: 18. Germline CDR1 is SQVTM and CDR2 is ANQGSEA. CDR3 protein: CSVSGRPTSGSPREQFF. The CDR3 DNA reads TGCAGCGTTTCGGGACGCCCGACTAGCGGGAGCCCTCGGGAGCAGTTCTTC.

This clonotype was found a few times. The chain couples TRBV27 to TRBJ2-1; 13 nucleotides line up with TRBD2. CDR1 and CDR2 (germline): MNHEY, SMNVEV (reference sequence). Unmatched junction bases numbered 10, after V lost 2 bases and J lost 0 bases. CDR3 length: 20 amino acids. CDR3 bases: TGTGCCAGCAGTTTAGGATCCGGACTAGCGGGAGATCGCTCCTACAATGAGCAGTTCTTC. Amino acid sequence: CASSLGSGLAGDRSYNEQFF.

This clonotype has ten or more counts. CDR3 nucleotide sequence: TGTGCCAGCAGCTTAGAGCTTGGGTATGAGCAGTTCTTC. The encoded protein is CASSLELGYEQFF. This chain links TRBV7-9 with TRBJ2-1; D call uncertain. Germline V gene lookup returns CDR1 SEHNR and CDR2 FQNEAQ (reference sequence). This CDR3 is 13 amino acids long. V was clipped by 1 base and J by 8 bases, with 9 bases between them. Variable domain in full (rest from reference TRBV7-9 and TRBJ2-1): DTGVSQNPRHKITKRGQNVTFRCDPISEHNRLYWYRQTLGQGPEFLTYFQNEAQLEKSRLLSDRFSAERPKGSFSTLEIQRTEQGDSAMYLCASSLELGYEQFFGPGTRLTVL.

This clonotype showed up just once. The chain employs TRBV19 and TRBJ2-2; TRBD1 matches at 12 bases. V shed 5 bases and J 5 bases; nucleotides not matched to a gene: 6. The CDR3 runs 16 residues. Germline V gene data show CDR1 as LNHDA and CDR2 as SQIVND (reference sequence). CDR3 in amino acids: CASSGGQGAETGELFF. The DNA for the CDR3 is TGTGCCAGTAGTGGGGGACAGGGGGCGGAGACCGGGGAGCTGTTTTTT.